The next 8 T cell receptor beta chains were all read from a single sample in a study of PD-1 blockade in classical Hodgkin lymphoma. Assay used: immunoSEQ multiplex PCR; TCRdb lists only in-frame clones, some missing. The table includes around 41,000 clones, about 82% detected once. Relapse after autologous stem cell transplantation occurred in every patient, and brentuximab vedotin exposure varied. The sample was peripheral blood mononuclear cells (PBMCs), taken at baseline. The receptors stem from a human donor with classical Hodgkin lymphoma.

The chain links TRBV25-1 to TRBJ1-1, with TRBD1 as a possible D gene (5 bases). There are 13 residues in the CDR3. V dropped 7 bases and J dropped 5 bases, with 14 bases sitting between them. CDR1 and CDR2 from the germline V gene are MGHDK and SYGVNS. CDR3 residues: CASNLGLGTEAFF. CDR3 DNA: TGTGCCAGCAACCTGGGGCTGGGGACTGAAGCTTTCTTT.

This clone came up many times. This chain uses TRBV7-2 with TRBJ2-7; D call uncertain. In germline, CDR1 is SGHTA, CDR2 FQGNSA. The CDR3 contains 13 residues. The V and J ends lost 6 bases and 4 bases respectively, with 13 bases between them. The CDR3 is CASSNSRAYEQYF. The DNA of the CDR3 is TGTGCCAGCAGTAATTCACGAGCTTACGAGCAGTACTTC.

The genes are TRBV6-6 and TRBJ2-1; 7 nucleotides match TRBD2. The germline V gene has CDR1 MNHNY and CDR2 SVGAGI (reference sequence). The J segment lost 7 bases and the V segment lost 2 bases, leaving 11 bases of the junction unmatched. The CDR3 consists of 16 residues. The CDR3 sequence: CASSYTAGEVENEQFF. Written as DNA, the CDR3 is TGTGCCAGCAGTTACACTGCGGGAGAGGTTGAAAATGAGCAGTTCTTC.

This clone occurred many times. The genes are TRBV6-5 and TRBJ1-1, with D maybe TRBD1 (5 bases). CDR3 length equals 12 residues. The V end was cut by 2 bases, the J end by 11 bases, with 12 bases between. Germline V gene data show CDR1 as MNHEY and CDR2 as SVGAGI. CDR3 in amino acids: CASSYLGGDAFF. The CDR3 DNA follows: TGTGCCAGCAGTTACCTGGGGGGGGACGCTTTCTTT.

This clone is labeled medium-sized. J is TRBJ2-5 and V is TRBV9; 9 bases map to TRBD2. This CDR3 has 15 amino acids. Germline V gene data show CDR1 as SGDLS and CDR2 as YYNGEE. Trimming removed 4 bases from V and 4 bases from J; junction bases left unmatched: 8. CDR3 sequence reads: CASSPSGVSAETQYF. The CDR3 coding sequence is TGTGCCAGCAGCCCTAGCGGGGTGAGTGCAGAGACCCAGTACTTC.

With respect to this clone: At one of its ends the junction is not consistent with the germline gene, which may arise from a read error. V gene TRBV7-7 combines with J gene TRBJ2-1; D possibly corresponds to TRBD1 (6 bases). Germline CDR1 SSHAT, CDR2 FNYEAQ (reference sequence). The CDR3 contains 13 residues. The CDR3 spells CASSLLQGNEQFF. The CDR3 DNA sequence: TGTGCTAGCAGCCTTCTACAGGGCAATGAGCAGTTCTTC. Full variable domain (outside the CDR3, taken from reference TRBV7-7 and TRBJ2-1): GAGVSQSPRYKVTKRGQDVTLRCDPISSHATLYWYQQALGQGPEFLTYFNYEAQPDKSGLPSDRFSAERPEGSISTLTIQRTEQRDSAMYRCASSLLQGNEQFFGPGTRLTVL.

The rearrangement links TRBV7-9 to TRBJ2-1, with D perhaps assigned TRBD1 or TRBD2 (6 bases each). CDR1 is SEHNR, CDR2 FQNEAQ, per germline (reference sequence). The germline V and J ends were trimmed by 3 bases and 0 bases, with 21 bases remaining between them. The CDR3 contains 19 residues. CDR3 amino acids: CASSFDTGLAGSSYNEQFF. The CDR3 bases are TGTGCCAGCAGCTTTGACACAGGGCTGGCGGGGAGCTCCTACAATGAGCAGTTCTTC.

The rearrangement links TRBV5-1 to TRBJ1-1; 9 bases agree with TRBD1. This CDR3 spans 17 amino acids. V lost 4 bases to trimming and J lost 3 bases; unmatched junction nucleotides: 13. Germline CDR1 reads SGHRS; CDR2 reads YFSETQ. DNA of the CDR3: TGCGCCAGCAGCCCAACCCCCCCCGGACAGGGGCACACTGAAGCTTTCTTT. This translates into CASSPTPPGQGHTEAFF.